One sample yielded the 16 T cell receptor beta chains listed below, sequenced in a study of cytomegalovirus exposure and HLA in healthy donors. The primer mix had 60 Vbeta and 13 Jbeta primers. TCRdb keeps only in-frame clones here, not all; method: immunoSEQ multiplex PCR. The sample carries about 150,000 clones, around 75% recorded once. The specimen was PBMCs. These receptors originate from a woman younger than 30 in good health and CMV-seronegative.

The chain has TRBV6-5 and TRBJ1-1; 7 bases fit TRBD1. The CDR3 has 15 residues. The junction had 8 bases not matched to a gene; V was cut back by 3 bases and J by 4 bases. Germline V lookup: CDR1 MNHEY, CDR2 SVGAGI. CDR3 amino acids: CASSYSTGLTTEAFF. Written as DNA, the CDR3 is TGTGCCAGCAGTTATTCGACAGGGCTAACCACTGAAGCTTTCTTT.

This clone showed up just a few times. V and J are TRBV10-3 and TRBJ1-4; perhaps TRBD1 as D (6 bases). The CDR3 contains 20 residues. Germline loops: CDR1 ENHRY, CDR2 SYGVKD. Trimming removed 8 bases at V and 4 bases at J, with 32 bases between. The DNA for the CDR3 is TGTGCCATCGGAGACGGGGGGGCAGGGCACTTTTTTCACGGTAATGAAAAACTGTTTTTT. Translation: CAIGDGGAGHFFHGNEKLFF.

This clone was observed a single time. This sequence joins TRBV19 and TRBJ2-7; D may be TRBD2 (5 bases). Per germline, CDR1 LNHDA and CDR2 SQIVND (reference sequence). The CDR3 spans 12 residues. Trimming pared 8 bases from V and 7 bases from J, leaving 15 bases between. The CDR3 is CASAHSTGEQYF. For the CDR3, the DNA is TGTGCCAGTGCCCACTCTACGGGGGAGCAGTACTTC.

This clone was picked up a small number of times. This sequence joins TRBV7-2 and TRBJ2-3; 10 bases are shared with TRBD1. Per germline, CDR1 SGHTA and CDR2 FQGNSA. The CDR3 contains 16 residues. V gave up 2 bases and J gave up 4 bases; unmatched junction bases: 6. The CDR3 spells CASSLMDRGAADTQYF. The CDR3 bases are TGTGCCAGCAGCTTAATGGACAGGGGGGCAGCAGATACGCAGTATTTT.

This chain uses TRBV10-3 with TRBJ2-7; no reliable D call. CDR1 ENHRY and CDR2 SYGVKD come from the germline V gene. The V end lost 0 bases, the J end lost 7 bases, and 10 bases lay between the germline ends. The CDR3 is 13 residues long. CDR3 in amino acids: CAISESVGREQYV. In DNA form, the CDR3 reads TGTGCCATCAGTGAGTCAGTGGGCAGAGAGCAGTACGTC.

V is TRBV27 and J is TRBJ1-2; 10 bases agree with TRBD1. CDR1 and CDR2 (germline): MNHEY, SMNVEV (reference sequence). V was clipped by 6 bases and J by 2 bases; unmatched bases: 3. The CDR3 loop spans 14 amino acids. The CDR3 reads CASSRDRGNYGYTF. CDR3 coding DNA: TGTGCCAGCAGCCGGGACAGGGGAAACTATGGCTACACCTTC.

This sequence joins TRBV15 and TRBJ2-7; TRBD2 is a possible D gene (6 bases). Germline CDR1 LNHNV, CDR2 YYDKDF (reference sequence). Trimming removed 0 bases from V and 3 bases from J, with 9 bases in between. This CDR3 comprises 14 residues. The CDR3 here is CATSREGLNYEQYF. CDR3 nucleotides: TGTGCCACCAGCAGAGAGGGACTCAACTACGAGCAGTACTTC.

This clone appeared a few times. The chain recombines TRBV7-2 with TRBJ2-5, with 7 bases identical to TRBD2. This CDR3 spans 16 amino acids. The germline V gene has CDR1 SGHTA and CDR2 FQGNSA. V gave up 5 bases and J gave up 2 bases; unmatched junction bases: 11. The CDR3 is CASSQSPGLGQETQYF. CDR3 nucleotides: TGTGCCAGCAGCCAGAGTCCCGGACTAGGGCAAGAGACCCAGTACTTC.

The chain joins TRBV6-5 to TRBJ1-1; no reliable D call. Trimming removed 5 bases at V and 2 bases at J, with 12 bases between. CDR1 MNHEY and CDR2 SVGAGI come from the germline V gene. The CDR3 runs to 14 residues. The CDR3 region has the DNA TGTGCCAGCAGTCGGGGATACAAAAACACTGAAGCTTTCTTT. This sequence encodes CASSRGYKNTEAFF.

The CDR3 nucleotides are TGCGCCAGCAGTGAGTCCCCCCCAGGGAGGGAGACCCAGTACTTC. Its translation: CASSESPPGRETQYF. The chain links TRBV10-1 to TRBJ2-5; TRBD2 might be the D (6 bases). V lost 0 bases and J lost 5, with 13 bases in between. Germline V lookup: CDR1 WNHNN, CDR2 SYGVQD (reference sequence). The CDR3 has 15 residues.

The V call is TRBV6-1, the J call TRBJ2-7, with D maybe TRBD1 (5 bases). Germline CDR1 is MNHNS and CDR2 is SASEGT. The CDR3 runs 14 residues. Trimming took off 3 bases at V and 1 base at J, with 10 bases between the two ends. The CDR3 loop reads CASSDFGASYEQYV. Here the CDR3 DNA reads TGTGCCAGCAGTGATTTTGGGGCGTCCTACGAGCAGTACGTC.

The rearrangement links TRBV28 to TRBJ1-5; tentatively, D is TRBD1 (5 bases). Germline assignment: CDR1 MDHEN and CDR2 SYDVKM. The CDR3 covers 20 residues. V lost 2 bases and J lost 6, with 29 bases in between. The CDR3 nucleotides read TGTGCCAGCAGTTTAAGGAGGGAGGACGTCCGGAGGACACAAAGTCAGCCCCAGCATTTT. It encodes CASSLRREDVRRTQSQPQHF.

This clone has only a few counts. The chain links TRBV7-2 to TRBJ1-6; 10 nucleotides align to TRBD1. This CDR3 has 15 residues. Losses at the gene ends were 4 bases for V and 7 bases for J; bases not matched to a gene: 4. The germline V gene encodes CDR1 SGHTA and CDR2 FQGNSA. CDR3 nucleotide sequence: TGTGCCAGCAGCTCAAGGGGACAGGGGAATTCACCCCTCCACTTT. This encodes CASSSRGQGNSPLHF.

The rearrangement joins TRBV2 to TRBJ1-2, with 10 bases fitting TRBD1. This CDR3 contains 12 residues. CDR1 and CDR2 from the germline V gene are SNHLY and FYNNEI. The trim removed 4 bases at V and 7 bases at J, leaving 0 bases unmatched. In DNA form, the CDR3 reads TGTGCCAGCAGTGGACAGGGGGCTGGCTACACCTTC. As protein: CASSGQGAGYTF.

The CDR3 coding sequence is TGTGCCAGCAGGGGACAGGGTAACTACGAGCAGTACTTC. Protein sequence: CASRGQGNYEQYF. This chain connects TRBV28 to TRBJ2-7; 9 positions agree with TRBD1. Looked up from germline, CDR1 is MDHEN and CDR2 is SYDVKM. V dropped 6 bases and J dropped 3; count of bases not matched to a gene: 3. This CDR3 region has 13 residues. Using reference TRBV28 and TRBJ2-7 for the parts outside the CDR3, the full variable domain is DVKVTQSSRYLVKRTGEKVFLECVQDMDHENMFWYRQDPGLGLRLIYFSYDVKMKEKGDIPEGYSVSREKKERFSLILESASTNQTSMYLCASRGQGNYEQYFGPGTRLTVT.

This clone was detected a few times. The chain has TRBV5-8 and TRBJ1-5; maybe TRBD1 (6 bases). V lost 4 bases and J 7 bases, leaving 9 bases between the germline ends. Germline values: CDR1 SGHTS, CDR2 YDEGEE. This CDR3 contains 12 residues. In nucleotides, the CDR3 is TGTGCCAGCAGCCTTACAGGGCAGCCCCAGCATTTT. Translating gives CASSLTGQPQHF.